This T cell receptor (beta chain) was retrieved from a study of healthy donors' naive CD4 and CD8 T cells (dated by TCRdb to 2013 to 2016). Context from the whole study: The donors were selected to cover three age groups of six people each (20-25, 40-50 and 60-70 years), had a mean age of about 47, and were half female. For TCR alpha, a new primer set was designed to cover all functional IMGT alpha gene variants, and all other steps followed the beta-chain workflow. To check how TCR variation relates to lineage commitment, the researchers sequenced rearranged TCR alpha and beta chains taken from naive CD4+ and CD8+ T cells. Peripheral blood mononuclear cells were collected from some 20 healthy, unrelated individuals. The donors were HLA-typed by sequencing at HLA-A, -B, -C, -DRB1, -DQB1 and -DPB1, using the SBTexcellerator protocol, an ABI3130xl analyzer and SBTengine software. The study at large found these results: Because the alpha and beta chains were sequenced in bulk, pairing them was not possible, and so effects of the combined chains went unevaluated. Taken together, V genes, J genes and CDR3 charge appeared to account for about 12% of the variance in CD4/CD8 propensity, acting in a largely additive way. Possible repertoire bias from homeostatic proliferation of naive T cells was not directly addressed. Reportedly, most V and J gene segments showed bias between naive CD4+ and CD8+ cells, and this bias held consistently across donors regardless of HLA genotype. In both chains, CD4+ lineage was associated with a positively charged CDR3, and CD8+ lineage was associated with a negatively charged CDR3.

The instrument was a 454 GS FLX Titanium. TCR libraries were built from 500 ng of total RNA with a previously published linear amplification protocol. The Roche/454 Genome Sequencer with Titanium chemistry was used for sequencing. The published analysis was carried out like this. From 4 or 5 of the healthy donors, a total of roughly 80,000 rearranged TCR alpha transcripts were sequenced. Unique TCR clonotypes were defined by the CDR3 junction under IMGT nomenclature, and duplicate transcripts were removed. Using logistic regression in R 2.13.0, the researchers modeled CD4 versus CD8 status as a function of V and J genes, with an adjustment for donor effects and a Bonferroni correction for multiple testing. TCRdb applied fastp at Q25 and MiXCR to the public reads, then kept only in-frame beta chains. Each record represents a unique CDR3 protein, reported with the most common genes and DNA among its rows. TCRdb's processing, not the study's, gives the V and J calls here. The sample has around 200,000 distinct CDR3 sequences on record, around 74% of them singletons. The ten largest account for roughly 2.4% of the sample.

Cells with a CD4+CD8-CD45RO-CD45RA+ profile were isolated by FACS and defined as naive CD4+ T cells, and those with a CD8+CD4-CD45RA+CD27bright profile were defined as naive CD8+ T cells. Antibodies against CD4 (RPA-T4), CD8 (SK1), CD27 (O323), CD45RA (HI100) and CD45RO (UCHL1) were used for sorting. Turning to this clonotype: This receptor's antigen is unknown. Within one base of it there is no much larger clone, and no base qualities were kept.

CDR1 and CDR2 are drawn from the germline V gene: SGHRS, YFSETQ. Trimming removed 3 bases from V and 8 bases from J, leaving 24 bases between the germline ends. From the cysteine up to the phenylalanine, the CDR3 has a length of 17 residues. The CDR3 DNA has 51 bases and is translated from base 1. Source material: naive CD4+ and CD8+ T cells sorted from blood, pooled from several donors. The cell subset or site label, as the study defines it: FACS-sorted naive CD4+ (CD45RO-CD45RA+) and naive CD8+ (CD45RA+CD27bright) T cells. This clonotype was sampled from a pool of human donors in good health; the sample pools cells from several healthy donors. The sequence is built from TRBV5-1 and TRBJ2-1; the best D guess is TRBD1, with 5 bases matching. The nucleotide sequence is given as TGCGCCAGCAGCTGGACACTACGCGCCGACGGTATGGATGAGCAGTTCTTC. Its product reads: CASSWTLRADGMDEQFF.